The 28 T cell receptor beta chains below come from one sample, sequenced in a study of CD8+ T cells in alopecia areata. RNA, once extracted, was reverse transcribed into cDNA for use as the sequencing template. Measured with immunoSEQ multiplex PCR; TCRdb has only the in-frame clones, and not every one. This sample has 100,000 to 130,000 clones; around 59% occur once, and the top ten carry 20% to 25%. Sample: CD8+ T cells sorted from blood. Source of these receptors: a human donor in good health.

This clone was found a few times. CDR3 nucleotide sequence: TGCAGCGTTGAGTATGGGCAAAGGGACAATGAGCAGTTCTTC. It yields the protein CSVEYGQRDNEQFF. V usage is TRBV29-1 and J usage is TRBJ2-1; D is undetermined. Germline lookup yields CDR1 SQVTM and CDR2 ANQGSEA. The CDR3 has 14 amino acids. Trimming took off 3 bases at V and 5 bases at J, with 14 bases between the two ends.

This chain uses TRBV6-1 with TRBJ1-5; possible D gene TRBD1, 5 bases. The V gene's germline CDR1 is MNHNS and CDR2 SASEGT. The length of the CDR3 is 15 residues. Deletions cut 3 bases from V and 6 bases from J, with 15 bases between. The CDR3 region is CASSEEGRGGQPQHF. In DNA form, the CDR3 reads TGTGCCAGCAGTGAGGAGGGGAGGGGTGGTCAGCCCCAGCATTTT.

This clone was seen only a few times. The chain carries TRBV6-6 and TRBJ1-2; a possible D gene is TRBD1 (5 bases). Germline V CDR1 and CDR2: MNHNY, SVGAGI (reference sequence). The V gene lost 8 bases and the J gene lost 3 bases, with 19 bases spanning the gap. The CDR3 sequence is 15 residues long. CDR3 bases: TGTGCCAGCGGCATACCGGGGCTAGGTGACTATGGCTACACCTTC. Amino acids: CASGIPGLGDYGYTF.

In its sample, this clone was seen many times. The J gene is TRBJ1-5, the V gene TRBV6-1; D unclear. V was pared by 3 bases and J by 2 bases, with 11 bases between. The V gene's germline CDR1 is MNHNS and CDR2 SASEGT. This CDR3 has 15 residues. CDR3: CASSDSEGGNQPQHF. The CDR3 nucleotides are TGTGCCAGCAGTGATTCTGAGGGTGGCAATCAGCCCCAGCATTTT.

The V and J genes are TRBV4-3 and TRBJ1-6; 8 bases agree with TRBD1. Looked up from germline, CDR1 is LGHNA and CDR2 is YSLEER. With V trimmed by 3 bases and J by 9 bases, 4 bases remained unmatched. The CDR3 is 14 amino acids. The CDR3 nucleotides are TGCGCCAGCAGCCAGTCAGGGGGCAGTTCACCCCTCCACTTT. This gives the protein CASSQSGGSSPLHF.

This clone has a handful of counts. The chain is built from TRBV20-1 and TRBJ1-2; maybe TRBD1 (5 bases). CDR3 length: 10 residues. Germline loops: CDR1 DFQATT, CDR2 SNEGSKA (reference sequence). Between the trimmed V and J ends, which lost 6 bases and 4 bases, there was a span of 6 bases. Here the CDR3 reads CSARGYGYTF. CDR3 bases: TGCAGTGCGAGGGGCTATGGCTACACCTTC.

The chain has TRBV7-9 and TRBJ2-7; D possibly corresponds to TRBD1 (5 bases). Between the trimmed V and J ends, which lost 5 bases and 3 bases, there was a span of 17 bases. Germline lookup yields CDR1 SEHNR and CDR2 FQNEAQ (reference sequence). CDR3 length: 15 residues. The chain's CDR3 is CASSPDTVSIYEQYF. CDR3 nucleotide sequence: TGTGCCAGCAGCCCGGACACCGTGTCCATCTACGAGCAGTACTTC.

In this sample, this clone turned up a few times. The J gene is TRBJ2-2, the V gene TRBV27; no clear D gene. This CDR3 is built from 15 residues. Trimming removed 6 bases from V and 6 bases from J, with 17 bases in between. Germline-derived CDR1 and CDR2 are MNHEY and SMNVEV (reference sequence). In DNA, the CDR3 is TGTGCCAGCAGGGGATGGAGTGAGGACCCCGGGGAGCTGTTTTTT. Translation gives CASRGWSEDPGELFF.

The V call is TRBV4-2, the J call TRBJ1-5, with 12 positions matching TRBD1. In germline, CDR1 is LGHNA, CDR2 YNFKEQ. The CDR3 is 17 amino acids. Unmatched junction bases numbered 6, after V lost 5 bases and J lost 1 base. As DNA, the CDR3 is TGTGCCAGCAGCTCACCCGGGACAGGGGGCAGCAATCAGCCCCAGCATTTT. This sequence encodes CASSSPGTGGSNQPQHF.

The V gene is TRBV25-1, the J gene TRBJ2-1, with TRBD1 matching 7 bases. The CDR3 sequence is 18 residues long. CDR1 is MGHDK and CDR2 is SYGVNS in the germline V gene. V lost 2 bases and J lost 6; bases outside the gene matches: 16. CDR3 loop: CASSETQGPFTNFNEQFF. The DNA of the CDR3 is TGTGCCAGCAGTGAAACACAGGGGCCCTTCACCAATTTCAATGAGCAGTTCTTC.

This chain joins TRBV5-1 and TRBJ1-6, with unresolved D. The CDR3 covers 14 residues. Germline CDR1 is SGHRS and CDR2 is YFSETQ. V was pared by 2 bases and J by 11 bases, with 14 bases between. CDR3 coding DNA: TGCGCCAGCAGCTTTCTGTGGGCCGGAGCACCCCTCCACTTT. This gives the protein CASSFLWAGAPLHF. The full variable domain, its missing parts supplied by reference TRBV5-1 and TRBJ1-6, is KAGVTQTPRYLIKTRGQQVTLSCSPISGHRSVSWYQQTPGQGLQFLFEYFSETQRNKGNFPGRFSGRQFSNSRSEMNVSTLELGDSALYLCASSFLWAGAPLHFGNGTRLTVT.

This clone was counted between two and nine times. The chain employs TRBV5-6 and TRBJ2-1; D unclear. Germline V lookup: CDR1 SGHDT, CDR2 YYEEEE. With 5 bases removed from V and 8 bases from J, the gap between germline ends came to 17 bases. The CDR3 is 14 residues long. This CDR3 is CASSPAASTYEQFF. The CDR3 bases are TGTGCCAGCAGTCCGGCGGCCTCTACGTATGAGCAGTTCTTC.

In nucleotides, the CDR3 is TGCGCCAGCAGTCCCCGGTCGAGGGAGACCCAGTACTTC. Its translation is CASSPRSRETQYF. The gene calls are TRBV4-1 and TRBJ2-5, with D uncertain. The CDR3 is made up of 13 amino acids. The V gene's germline CDR1 is MGHRA and CDR2 YSYEKL. The V end was cut by 6 bases, the J end by 5 bases, with 13 bases between.

This clone came up many times. The V call is TRBV4-1, the J call TRBJ2-5; D unclear. Germline V gives CDR1 MGHRA, CDR2 YSYEKL. With 0 bases removed from V and 5 bases from J, the gap between germline ends came to 10 bases. The CDR3 is 14 residues long. In nucleotides, the CDR3 is TGCGCCAGCAGCCAAGAGGGAAGTTGGGAGACCCAGTACTTC. It encodes CASSQEGSWETQYF.

V and J are TRBV30 and TRBJ2-5; possible D gene TRBD1, 6 bases. Looked up from germline, CDR1 is GTSNPN and CDR2 is SVGIG (reference sequence). CDR3 size: 12 residues. V lost 1 base to trimming and J lost 5 bases, with 8 bases between them. CDR3 region: CAWSGDRETQYF. Written as DNA, the CDR3 is TGTGCCTGGAGTGGAGACAGGGAGACCCAGTACTTC.

The V gene is TRBV28, the J gene TRBJ2-3; D remains ambiguous. Trimming cost V 5 bases and J 4 bases, with 10 bases left between them. CDR3 length equals 13 residues. From germline, CDR1 is MDHEN and CDR2 SYDVKM. The CDR3 DNA follows: TGTGCCAGCAGTCCCCTTTTATCAGATACGCAGTATTTT. This codes for CASSPLLSDTQYF.

The chain is built from TRBV7-6 and TRBJ2-7, with TRBD1 matching over 9 bases. CDR3 length: 13 amino acids. Germline V lookup: CDR1 SGHVS, CDR2 FNYEAQ. The junction had 3 bases not matched to a gene; V was cut back by 5 bases and J by 4 bases. CDR3 sequence (DNA): TGTGCCAGCAGCATAGGACAGGGGTACGAGCAGTACTTC. Protein: CASSIGQGYEQYF.

A single count supports this clone. The chain uses TRBV29-1 and TRBJ2-7; D is undetermined. V dropped 0 bases and J dropped 3 bases, with 15 bases sitting between them. The CDR3 sequence is 15 residues long. CDR1 is SQVTM, CDR2 ANQGSEA, per germline. CDR3 in DNA: TGCAGCGTTGAAGATCCTTACGGGCCGTACTACGAGCAGTACTTC. It encodes CSVEDPYGPYYEQYF.

This chain links TRBV7-9 with TRBJ1-6; TRBD1 matches at 9 bases. This CDR3 contains 16 residues. The germline V gene has CDR1 SEHNR and CDR2 FQNEAQ (reference sequence). Trimming removed 8 bases from V and 6 bases from J; junction bases left unmatched: 11. The DNA of the CDR3 is TGTGCCAGCGGAGGAATACACAGGGGGCCTAATTCACCCCTCCACTTT. Amino acids: CASGGIHRGPNSPLHF.

This clone was found a few times. The chain couples TRBV11-2 to TRBJ2-1, with D perhaps matching TRBD1 (6 bases). Trimming pared 4 bases from V and 0 bases from J, leaving 16 bases between. Germline values: CDR1 SGHAT, CDR2 FQNNGV. The CDR3 extends over 17 amino acids. The DNA for the CDR3 is TGTGCCAGCAGCTGGGTAATCAGGGGAAGCTCCTACAATGAGCAGTTCTTC. Translated: CASSWVIRGSSYNEQFF.

The chain couples TRBV7-9 to TRBJ2-7; 11 nucleotides align to TRBD1. The CDR3 covers 19 residues. Per the germline V gene, CDR1 is SEHNR and CDR2 is FQNEAQ (reference sequence). V was clipped by 4 bases and J by 2 bases; unmatched bases: 16. The CDR3 here is CASSSQTSRDRGWTYEQYF. In nucleotides, the CDR3 is TGTGCCAGCAGCTCCCAAACATCCCGGGACAGGGGGTGGACCTACGAGCAGTACTTC.

V is TRBV7-2 and J is TRBJ1-6; TRBD1 might be the D (5 bases). Germline V CDR1 and CDR2: SGHTA, FQGNSA. Trimming cost V 6 bases and J 6 bases, with 18 bases left between them. The CDR3 is made up of 16 amino acids. The CDR3 nucleotides are TGTGCCAGCAGTATTACCAGGGAAATCGTTAATTCACCCCTCCACTTT. Protein sequence: CASSITREIVNSPLHF.

There are a few counts of this clone. The V gene is TRBV29-1, the J gene TRBJ1-1, with D perhaps TRBD1 (6 bases). CDR1 and CDR2 from the germline V gene are SQVTM and ANQGSEA. Trimming removed 7 bases from V and 5 bases from J, with 14 bases in between. The CDR3 is 12 residues long. Here the CDR3 reads CSGGTGLTEAFF. CDR3 DNA: TGCAGCGGGGGAACAGGGTTGACTGAAGCTTTCTTT.

This chain joins TRBV6-9 and TRBJ1-3; 9 nucleotides align to TRBD1. Germline values: CDR1 MNHGY, CDR2 SVAAGI. V was clipped by 4 bases and J by 0 bases; unmatched bases: 10. This CDR3 is 18 amino acids long. The CDR3 sequence is CASSSPRGQGSSGNTIYF. CDR3 nucleotide sequence: TGTGCCAGCAGTTCTCCCCGGGGACAGGGTAGCTCTGGAAACACCATATATTTT.

This clone was detected only a few times. This chain connects TRBV7-8 to TRBJ2-5, with D perhaps matching TRBD1 or TRBD2 (6 bases each). CDR1 SGHVS and CDR2 FQNEAQ come from the germline V gene. This CDR3 has 16 residues. V lost 1 base, J lost 5 bases, and 17 bases lay in between. CDR3 in DNA: TGTGCCAGCAGCTTAGTCTTTCCGGGGGCTTGGGAGACCCAGTACTTC. It yields the protein CASSLVFPGAWETQYF.

The V and J genes are TRBV13 and TRBJ1-1; D is uncertain. CDR1 PRHDT and CDR2 FYEKMQ come from the germline V gene (reference sequence). Trimming stripped 4 bases from V and 6 bases from J, with 6 bases between. The CDR3 sequence is 11 residues long. CDR3 nucleotide sequence: TGTGCCAGCAGCTGCGGGCCTGAAGCTTTCTTT. Its translation is CASSCGPEAFF.

This clone was recorded a few times. The chain combines TRBV4-2 with TRBJ2-2; D remains unclear. Trimming took 1 base from V and 6 from J, leaving 9 bases between them. This CDR3 has 14 amino acids. The V gene's germline CDR1 is LGHNA and CDR2 YNFKEQ. The CDR3, as DNA: TGTGCCAGCAGCCAAGTATCAGCGTCCGGGGAGCTGTTTTTT. It codes for CASSQVSASGELFF.

This clone was counted a few times. The CDR3, as DNA: TGTGCCAGCAGCTTAGATATGGCCGGATCGAGCCAAGAGACCCAGTACTTC. It is translated as CASSLDMAGSSQETQYF. The chain combines TRBV7-8 with TRBJ2-5; D uncertain. Germline V gene lookup returns CDR1 SGHVS and CDR2 FQNEAQ. The CDR3 has 17 residues. V dropped 1 base and J dropped 1 base, with 16 bases sitting between them.